The sequence of this TCR beta chain was determined in a study of long-term antiretroviral therapy in people with HIV. Study observations and caveats: Whichever time point was examined, clones expanded before ART dominated the repertoire. For ART adherence, viral resistance and therapy changes, no data were available.

Every specimen provided roughly 0.85-11 million cryopreserved PBMC before DNA extraction took place. With respect to this clone: No antigen is known for it.

Sequencing used immunoSEQ v3.0 at survey level. TCRdb's copy holds only in-frame clones and misses some; the assay was immunoSEQ multiplex PCR. Of 7,500 to 10,000 clones listed, about 81% were seen once; the top ten hold 17%. The CDR3 consists of 15 residues. Germline loops: CDR1 SGHTA, CDR2 FQGTGA. After removal of 2 bases from V and 5 bases from J, the junction contained 5 bases not matched to a gene. The TCR comes from a middle-aged man with HIV. V usage is TRBV7-3 and J usage is TRBJ2-1; 8 positions match TRBD2. The specimen was unsorted PBMCs, collected 0.7 years after starting antiretroviral therapy. The CDR3, as DNA: TGTGCCAGCAGCTTAGGGACTAGGGTTAACAATGAGCAGTTCTTC. It translates to CASSLGTRVNNEQFF.